The 10 T cell receptor beta chains listed next were all sequenced from one sample in a study of cytomegalovirus exposure and HLA in healthy donors. The PCR ran on 60 Vbeta and 13 Jbeta primers. Sequencing used immunoSEQ multiplex PCR; TCRdb keeps in-frame clones, though not all of them. The sample has around 150,000 clones, 80% seen once. The specimen was PBMCs. The receptor set was obtained from a man aged 30 to 45 in good health and CMV-seronegative.

This clone was picked up one time. The gene calls are TRBV29-1 and TRBJ2-7, with 9 bases matching TRBD1. CDR3 length: 12 residues. Germline CDR1 and CDR2: SQVTM and ANQGSEA. J was trimmed by 5 bases and V by 4 bases; bases with no gene match: 3. CDR3 DNA sequence: TGCAGCGTTGGACAGGGGGGCCACGAGCAGTACTTC. This sequence encodes CSVGQGGHEQYF.

The chain is built from TRBV28 and TRBJ2-2; no reliable D call. Germline V gene lookup returns CDR1 MDHEN and CDR2 SYDVKM. There are 13 residues in the CDR3. Trimming pared 3 bases from V and 8 bases from J, leaving 10 bases between. In DNA, the CDR3 is TGTGCCAGCAGTTTTATTAACGGTGGGGAGCTGTTTTTT. As protein: CASSFINGGELFF.

The chain carries TRBV29-1 and TRBJ2-1, with 10 nucleotides matching TRBD2. Germline values: CDR1 SQVTM, CDR2 ANQGSEA. With V trimmed by 8 bases and J by 4 bases, 5 bases remained unmatched. This CDR3 comprises 13 residues. The CDR3 DNA follows: TGCAGCACCCGGACTAGCGGATACAATGAGCAGTTCTTC. As protein: CSTRTSGYNEQFF.

Only a few counts were recorded for this clone. The V call is TRBV6-1, the J call TRBJ2-5; 14 bases line up with TRBD2. Trimming took 9 bases from V and 4 from J; bases not matched to a gene: 1. Germline assignment: CDR1 MNHNS and CDR2 SASEGT. The CDR3 sequence is 13 residues long. This chain's CDR3 is CARGLAGVETQYF. CDR3 bases: TGTGCCAGGGGACTAGCGGGGGTAGAGACCCAGTACTTC.

This clone showed up just a few times. The chain recombines TRBV18 with TRBJ1-1; weak D call: TRBD1 (5 bases). The CDR3 has 15 residues. Germline V lookup: CDR1 KGHSH, CDR2 LQKENI. V was trimmed by 4 bases and J by 1 base, leaving 13 bases between them. CDR3 in amino acids: CASSRFDRTNTEAFF. DNA for the CDR3: TGTGCCAGCTCACGCTTTGACAGAACGAACACTGAAGCTTTCTTT.

This clone was seen a single time. The chain employs TRBV5-4 and TRBJ2-3, with D maybe TRBD1 (5 bases). The germline V gene encodes CDR1 SGHNT and CDR2 YYREEE (reference sequence). Trimming removed 0 bases at V and 0 bases at J, with 14 bases between. The CDR3 consists of 17 residues. The CDR3 DNA reads as TGTGCCAGCAGCTTGGCTGGGGCCCGAAAAAGCACAGATACGCAGTATTTT. It codes for CASSLAGARKSTDTQYF.

A word on this clone: At the DNA level, this CDR3 is encoded by other sequences in the same sample as well. The chain uses TRBV29-1 and TRBJ2-7, with D possibly TRBD2 on 6 matching bases. The CDR3 totals 13 residues. Trimming took off 4 bases at V and 4 bases at J, with 14 bases between the two ends. Germline assignment: CDR1 SQVTM and CDR2 ANQGSEA. The CDR3 reads CSVVWDLNYEQYF. CDR3 DNA sequence: TGCAGCGTTGTCTGGGACTTGAATTACGAGCAGTACTTC.

The chain carries TRBV14 and TRBJ2-2; maybe TRBD1 (7 bases). Trimming took 4 bases from V and 7 from J, leaving 16 bases between them. The CDR3 runs 15 residues. Germline V lookup: CDR1 SGHDN, CDR2 FVKESK. CDR3: CASSPDRVRDGELFF. The CDR3 coding sequence is TGTGCCAGCAGCCCTGACAGGGTGCGGGACGGGGAGCTGTTTTTT.

The chain uses TRBV13 and TRBJ1-1; perhaps TRBD1 as D (6 bases). The CDR3 has 15 amino acids. V was shortened by 0 bases and J by 0 bases, with 8 bases between the two germline ends. The germline V gene has CDR1 PRHDT and CDR2 FYEKMQ (reference sequence). This CDR3 is CASSLGWTVNTEAFF. In DNA, the CDR3 is TGTGCCAGCAGCTTAGGCTGGACAGTGAACACTGAAGCTTTCTTT.

The chain recombines TRBV27 with TRBJ1-1; the D is unclear. The V gene lost 3 bases and the J gene lost 2 bases, with 7 bases spanning the gap. The CDR3 consists of 13 residues. Germline CDR1 reads MNHEY; CDR2 reads SMNVEV (reference sequence). CDR3 nucleotides: TGTGCCAGCAGTTTTTCGGTCAACACTGAAGCTTTCTTT. This translates into CASSFSVNTEAFF.